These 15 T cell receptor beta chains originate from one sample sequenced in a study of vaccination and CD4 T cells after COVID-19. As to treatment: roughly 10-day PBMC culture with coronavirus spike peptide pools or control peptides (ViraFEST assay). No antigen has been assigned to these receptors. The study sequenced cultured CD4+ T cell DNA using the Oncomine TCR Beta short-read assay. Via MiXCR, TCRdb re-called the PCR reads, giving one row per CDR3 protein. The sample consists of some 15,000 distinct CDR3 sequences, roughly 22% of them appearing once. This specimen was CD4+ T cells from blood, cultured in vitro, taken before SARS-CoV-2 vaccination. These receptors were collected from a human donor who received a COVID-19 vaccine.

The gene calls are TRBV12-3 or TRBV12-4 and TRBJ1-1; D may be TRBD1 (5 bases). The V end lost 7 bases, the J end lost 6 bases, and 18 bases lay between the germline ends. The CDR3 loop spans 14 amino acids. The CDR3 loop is CASTTSSGGAEAFF. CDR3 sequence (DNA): TGTGCCAGCACCACTTCCTCCGGGGGAGCTGAAGCTTTCTTT.

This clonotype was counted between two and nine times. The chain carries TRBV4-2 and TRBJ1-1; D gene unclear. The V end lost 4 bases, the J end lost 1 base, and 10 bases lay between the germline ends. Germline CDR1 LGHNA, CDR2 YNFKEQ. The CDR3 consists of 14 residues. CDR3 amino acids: CASSRGLPNTEAFF. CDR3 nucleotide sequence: TGTGCCAGCAGCCGCGGACTCCCGAACACTGAAGCTTTCTTT.

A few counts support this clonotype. The CDR3 protein is CAWSAGGDNQPQHF. For the CDR3, the DNA is TGTGCCTGGAGTGCTGGGGGAGACAATCAGCCCCAGCATTTT. The chain is built from TRBV30 and TRBJ1-5; D may be TRBD1 (5 bases). The ends were cut back, 1 base at V and 3 bases at J, with 10 bases in the middle. The CDR3 runs to 14 residues. The germline V gene has CDR1 GTSNPN and CDR2 SVGIG (reference sequence).

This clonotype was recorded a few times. CDR3: CSAPDPGGAGNTIYF. CDR3 DNA: TGCAGTGCTCCCGACCCTGGAGGGGCTGGAAACACCATATATTTT. The chain combines TRBV20-1 with TRBJ1-3; maybe TRBD1 (5 bases). This CDR3 is built from 15 residues. Trimming took off 5 bases at V and 2 bases at J, with 16 bases between the two ends. Germline values: CDR1 DFQATT, CDR2 SNEGSKA (reference sequence).

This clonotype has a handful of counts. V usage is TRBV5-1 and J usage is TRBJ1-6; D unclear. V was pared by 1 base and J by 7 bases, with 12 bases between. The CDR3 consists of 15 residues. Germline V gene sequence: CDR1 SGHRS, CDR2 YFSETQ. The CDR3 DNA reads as TGCGCCAGCAGCTTGAGCGCCCCGGCAAATTCACCCCTCCACTTT. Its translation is CASSLSAPANSPLHF.

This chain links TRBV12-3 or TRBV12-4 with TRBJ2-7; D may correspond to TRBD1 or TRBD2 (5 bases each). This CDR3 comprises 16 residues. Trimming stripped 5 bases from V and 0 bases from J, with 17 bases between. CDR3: CASSGAWGTGSYEQYF. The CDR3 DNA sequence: TGTGCCAGCAGTGGGGCTTGGGGGACGGGCTCCTACGAGCAGTACTTC.

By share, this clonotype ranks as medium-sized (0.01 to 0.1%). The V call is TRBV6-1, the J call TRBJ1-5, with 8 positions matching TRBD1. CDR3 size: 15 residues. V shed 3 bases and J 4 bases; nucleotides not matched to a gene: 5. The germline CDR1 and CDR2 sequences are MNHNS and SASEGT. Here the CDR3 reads CASSESRTGNQPQHF. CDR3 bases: TGTGCCAGCAGTGAGTCGAGGACAGGGAATCAGCCCCAGCATTTT.

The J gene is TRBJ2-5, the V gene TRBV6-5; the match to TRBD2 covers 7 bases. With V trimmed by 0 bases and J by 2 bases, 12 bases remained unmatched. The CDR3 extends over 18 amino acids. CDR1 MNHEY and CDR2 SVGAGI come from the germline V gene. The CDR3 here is CASSYSEGILASQETQYF. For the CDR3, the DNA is TGTGCCAGCAGTTACTCGGAGGGGATACTAGCGAGTCAAGAGACCCAGTACTTC.

CDR3 region: CASSLVPRRDRTVGYTF. The CDR3 DNA reads TGTGCCAGCAGCTTAGTTCCCAGACGGGACAGGACCGTCGGCTACACCTTC. This chain connects TRBV7-2 to TRBJ1-2; TRBD1 matches 8 bases. V lost 1 base to trimming and J lost 8 bases; unmatched junction nucleotides: 15. Per germline, CDR1 SGHTA and CDR2 FQGNSA. The CDR3 has 17 amino acids.

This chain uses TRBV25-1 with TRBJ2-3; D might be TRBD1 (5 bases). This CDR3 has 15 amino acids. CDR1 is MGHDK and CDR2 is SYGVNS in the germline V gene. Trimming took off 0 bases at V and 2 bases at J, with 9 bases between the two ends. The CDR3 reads CASSEYTGSTDTQYF. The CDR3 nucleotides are TGTGCCAGCAGTGAATATACAGGCTCCACAGATACGCAGTATTTT.

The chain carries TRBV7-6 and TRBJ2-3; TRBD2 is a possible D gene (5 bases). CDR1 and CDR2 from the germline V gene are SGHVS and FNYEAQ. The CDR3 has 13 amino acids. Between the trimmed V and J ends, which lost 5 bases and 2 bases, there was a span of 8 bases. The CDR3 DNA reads TGTGCCAGCAGCCGGGGTGCCACAGATACGCAGTATTTT. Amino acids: CASSRGATDTQYF.

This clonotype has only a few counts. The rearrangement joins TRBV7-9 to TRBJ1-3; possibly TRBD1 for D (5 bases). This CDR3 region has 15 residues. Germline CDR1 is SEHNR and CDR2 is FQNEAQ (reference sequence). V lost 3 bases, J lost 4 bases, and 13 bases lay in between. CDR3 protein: CASSLSGSSGNTIYF. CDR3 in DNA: TGTGCCAGCAGCTTGTCAGGGTCTTCAGGAAACACCATATATTTT. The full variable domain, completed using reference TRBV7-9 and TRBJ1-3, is DTGVSQNPRHKITKRGQNVTFRCDPISEHNRLYWYRQTLGQGPEFLTYFQNEAQLEKSRLLSDRFSAERPKGSFSTLEIQRTEQGDSAMYLCASSLSGSSGNTIYFGEGSWLTVV.

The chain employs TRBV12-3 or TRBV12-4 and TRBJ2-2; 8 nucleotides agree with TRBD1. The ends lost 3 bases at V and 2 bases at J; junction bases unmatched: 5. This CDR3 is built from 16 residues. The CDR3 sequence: CASSFIGTGNTGELFF. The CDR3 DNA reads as TGTGCCAGCAGTTTTATCGGGACAGGCAACACCGGGGAGCTGTTTTTT.

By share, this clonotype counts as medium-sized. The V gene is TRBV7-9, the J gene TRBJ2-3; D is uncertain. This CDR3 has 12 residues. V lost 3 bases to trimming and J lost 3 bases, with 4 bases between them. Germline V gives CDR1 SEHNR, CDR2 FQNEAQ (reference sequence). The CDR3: CASSLSTDTQYF. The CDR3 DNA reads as TGTGCCAGCAGCTTGTCTACAGATACGCAGTATTTT. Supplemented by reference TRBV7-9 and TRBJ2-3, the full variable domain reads DTGVSQNPRHKITKRGQNVTFRCDPISEHNRLYWYRQTLGQGPEFLTYFQNEAQLEKSRLLSDRFSAERPKGSFSTLEIQRTEQGDSAMYLCASSLSTDTQYFGPGTRLTVL.

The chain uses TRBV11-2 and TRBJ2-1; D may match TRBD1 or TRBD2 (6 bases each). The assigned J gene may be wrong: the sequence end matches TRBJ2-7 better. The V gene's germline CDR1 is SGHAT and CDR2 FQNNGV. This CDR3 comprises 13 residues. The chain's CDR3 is CASSLEWGAEQYF. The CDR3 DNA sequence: TGTGCCAGCAGCTTAGAATGGGGGGCCGAGCAGTACTTC.